The 23 T cell receptor beta chains given below trace back to one sample, sequenced in a study of cytomegalovirus exposure and HLA in healthy donors. The study ran its PCR with 60 Vbeta and 13 Jbeta primers. Assay used: immunoSEQ multiplex PCR; TCRdb lists only in-frame clones, some missing. The sample has around 140,000 clones, 61% seen once; the top ten hold about 1.8%. Sequencing was carried out using PBMCs. These receptors originate from a male donor in good health and CMV-seronegative.

The CDR3 bases are TGTGCCAGCAGTGACCTGAGGGGGCTCCCCCCCCAGCATTTT. Its protein product is CASSDLRGLPPQHF. The chain links TRBV2 to TRBJ1-5; 7 bases are a match to TRBD1. Germline-derived CDR1 and CDR2 are SNHLY and FYNNEI. The CDR3 contains 14 residues. Germline trimming cut 3 bases from V and 10 bases from J; bases unmatched to any gene: 9.

V is TRBV29-1 and J is TRBJ2-2, with D possibly matching TRBD2 (6 bases). Trimming left V 5 bases short and J 4 bases short, with 11 bases between. The germline V gene has CDR1 SQVTM and CDR2 ANQGSEA. This CDR3 has 13 amino acids. DNA for the CDR3: TGCAGCGTTAGGAGGGGCGGCACCGGGGAGCTGTTTTTT. It specifies CSVRRGGTGELFF.

The chain employs TRBV9 and TRBJ1-3; no definite D call. This CDR3 has 18 amino acids. The germline V and J ends were trimmed by 2 bases and 3 bases, with 21 bases remaining between them. The germline CDR1 and CDR2 sequences are SGDLS and YYNGEE. The CDR3 region has the DNA TGTGCCAGCAGCGTCATGGAGGGTGCCGTTTATAGTGGAAACACCATATATTTT. Protein product: CASSVMEGAVYSGNTIYF. The variable domain in full, completed from reference TRBV9 and TRBJ1-3, reads DSGVTQTPKHLITATGQRVTLRCSPRSGDLSVYWYQQSLDQGLQFLIQYYNGEERAKGNILERFSAQQFPDLHSELNLSSLELGDSALYFCASSVMEGAVYSGNTIYFGEGSWLTVV.

The chain uses TRBV2 and TRBJ1-3; TRBD1 is a possible D gene (6 bases). V dropped 2 bases and J dropped 2 bases, with 10 bases sitting between them. The CDR3 has 15 residues. Germline assignment: CDR1 SNHLY and CDR2 FYNNEI. The CDR3 is CASSETGGPGNTIYF. CDR3 DNA sequence: TGTGCCAGCAGTGAAACCGGGGGGCCTGGAAACACCATATATTTT.

The CDR3 loop is CASSWGQAGGTEAFF. The DNA of the CDR3 is TGTGCCAGCAGTTGGGGACAGGCCGGTGGCACTGAAGCTTTCTTT. The chain carries TRBV6-5 and TRBJ1-1, with TRBD1 identical over 8 bases. The CDR3 extends over 15 amino acids. Germline lookup yields CDR1 MNHEY and CDR2 SVGAGI. The J segment lost 4 bases and the V segment lost 4 bases, leaving 8 bases of the junction unmatched.

The J gene is TRBJ1-5, the V gene TRBV2; D possibly corresponds to TRBD1 (6 bases). V was pared by 4 bases and J by 6 bases, with 13 bases between. Germline-derived CDR1 and CDR2 are SNHLY and FYNNEI. The CDR3 length is 14 residues. In DNA, the CDR3 is TGTGCCAGCAGTGGCGAGGCAGGGGTTCAGCCCCAGCATTTT. This sequence encodes CASSGEAGVQPQHF.

The V gene is TRBV18, the J gene TRBJ2-5; TRBD1 agrees at 7 bases. CDR1 KGHSH and CDR2 LQKENI come from the germline V gene. V shed 6 bases and J 1 base; nucleotides not matched to a gene: 8. The CDR3 has 15 amino acids. The CDR3 nucleotides read TGTGCCAGCTCGCGAGAACAGGGGCCCCAAGAGACCCAGTACTTC. Amino acids: CASSREQGPQETQYF.

The chain is built from TRBV7-8 and TRBJ1-4; D may be TRBD1 (5 bases). V lost 4 bases, J lost 5 bases, and 11 bases lay in between. CDR1 is SGHVS, CDR2 FQNEAQ, per germline. This CDR3 is built from 14 residues. The DNA of the CDR3 is TGTGCCAGCAGCTCCTGGGGGGGGAATGAAAAACTGTTTTTT. Translated: CASSSWGGNEKLFF. Looking up the rest from reference TRBV7-8 and TRBJ1-4 gives the full variable domain: GAGVSQSPRYKVAKRGQDVALRCDPISGHVSLFWYQQALGQGPEFLTYFQNEAQLDKSGLPSDRFFAERPEGSVSTLKIQRTQQEDSAVYLCASSSWGGNEKLFFGSGTQLSVL.

The V gene is TRBV10-3, the J gene TRBJ2-7; TRBD2 might be the D (5 bases). This CDR3 comprises 14 residues. The germline V gene has CDR1 ENHRY and CDR2 SYGVKD. Trimming removed 7 bases from V and 0 bases from J, with 13 bases in between. The CDR3 nucleotides read TGTGCCATCACGGAGGAGGTCCACTCCTACGAGCAGTACTTC. Its protein product is CAITEEVHSYEQYF.

This clone showed up just a few times. The rearrangement joins TRBV6-5 to TRBJ1-1; 7 nucleotides agree with TRBD1. CDR1 is MNHEY, CDR2 SVGAGI, per germline. CDR3 length equals 14 residues. J gave up 6 bases and V 5 bases, and 9 bases lay outside the gene matches. CDR3 amino acids: CASSPGRGLSEAFF. In DNA form, the CDR3 reads TGTGCCAGCAGTCCCGGAAGGGGGCTCTCTGAAGCTTTCTTT.

This clone came up a few times. This chain joins TRBV4-1 and TRBJ1-6, with 11 bases identical to TRBD1. The V gene's germline CDR1 is MGHRA and CDR2 YSYEKL. This CDR3 has 16 residues. The J segment lost 18 bases and the V segment lost 3 bases, leaving 16 bases of the junction unmatched. The CDR3 nucleotides are TGCGCCAGCAGCCAGGTGCCGGGGACAGGGGGTCCCCATGACCACTTT. Translation: CASSQVPGTGGPHDHF.

This clone was observed a handful of times. The chain has TRBV19 and TRBJ1-5; D might be TRBD1 (6 bases). Deletions cut 4 bases from V and 4 bases from J, with 11 bases between. Germline values: CDR1 LNHDA, CDR2 SQIVND (reference sequence). CDR3 length: 14 amino acids. Here the CDR3 DNA reads TGTGCCAGTAGTAGAGGCACAGGGAATCAGCCCCAGCATTTT. Protein: CASSRGTGNQPQHF.

The V and J genes are TRBV18 and TRBJ1-4, with a possible D match to TRBD1 (5 bases). This CDR3 is built from 20 residues. Germline V gene sequence: CDR1 KGHSH, CDR2 LQKENI. V was cut by 2 bases and J by 0 bases, with 22 bases left in between. CDR3 nucleotide sequence: TGTGCCAGCTCACCAAGTCGGGGGGACGCTTTCGGGGCAACTAATGAAAAACTGTTTTTT. This encodes CASSPSRGDAFGATNEKLFF.

This clone appeared a few times. Written as DNA, the CDR3 is TGCGCCTCTCGACGGACAGGCGCGAACACCGGGGAGCTGTTTTTT. Protein product: CASRRTGANTGELFF. The chain employs TRBV5-1 and TRBJ2-2, with 7 bases identical to TRBD1. Germline assignment: CDR1 SGHRS and CDR2 YFSETQ. V trimming: 10 bases; J trimming: 0 bases; junction bases outside the gene matches: 9. The CDR3 extends over 15 amino acids.

The chain employs TRBV29-1 and TRBJ1-2, with D unresolved. CDR1 is SQVTM and CDR2 is ANQGSEA in the germline V gene. Trimming cost V 0 bases and J 3 bases, with 8 bases left between them. The CDR3 is 13 amino acids. The CDR3 bases are TGCAGCGTTGAAGAAGGAGGGTACTATGGCTACACCTTC. It encodes CSVEEGGYYGYTF. Based on the CDR3 plus reference TRBV29-1 and TRBJ1-2, the full variable domain is SAVISQKPSRDICQRGTSLTIQCQVDSQVTMMFWYRQQPGQSLTLIATANQGSEATYESGFVIDKFPISRPNLTFSTLTVSNMSPEDSSIYLCSVEEGGYYGYTFGSGTRLTVV.

The genes are TRBV9 and TRBJ1-2; tentative D call: TRBD1 (6 bases). The CDR3 length is 14 residues. The germline V gene encodes CDR1 SGDLS and CDR2 YYNGEE. Trimming left V 3 bases short and J 5 bases short, with 14 bases between. CDR3 DNA sequence: TGTGCCAGCAGCGCCCAACAGGGCCCTTATGGCTACACCTTC. Translating gives CASSAQQGPYGYTF.

The chain carries TRBV5-4 and TRBJ2-4; D may be TRBD1 (7 bases). Germline CDR1 reads SGHNT; CDR2 reads YYREEE (reference sequence). V was pared by 2 bases and J by 6 bases, with 12 bases between. The CDR3 is 14 residues long. The CDR3 nucleotides are TGTGCCAGCAGCTTTGGAGGGGGCGCAAACATTCAGTACTTC. Residues: CASSFGGGANIQYF.

The CDR3 DNA sequence: TGCGCCAGCAGCTTCACCACAGGGGCGAACACTGAAGCTTTCTTT. This translates into CASSFTTGANTEAFF. V gene TRBV5-1 combines with J gene TRBJ1-1; 7 positions match TRBD1. The junction had 5 bases not matched to a gene; V was cut back by 2 bases and J by 1 base. This CDR3 has 15 amino acids. The germline CDR1 and CDR2 sequences are SGHRS and YFSETQ.

The chain couples TRBV10-3 to TRBJ2-5; 9 positions match TRBD1. V dropped 6 bases and J dropped 3; count of bases not matched to a gene: 5. Per germline, CDR1 ENHRY and CDR2 SYGVKD. This CDR3 spans 14 amino acids. The chain's CDR3 is CAISRTGAEETQYF. The DNA for the CDR3 is TGTGCCATCAGCCGGACAGGGGCGGAAGAGACCCAGTACTTC.

The rearrangement joins TRBV5-4 to TRBJ1-4; D not certain. V was trimmed by 4 bases and J by 0 bases, leaving 10 bases between them. Germline V gene sequence: CDR1 SGHNT, CDR2 YYREEE (reference sequence). The length of the CDR3 is 15 residues. CDR3 protein: CASSVQFATNEKLFF. The CDR3 DNA sequence: TGTGCCAGCAGCGTCCAATTTGCAACTAATGAAAAACTGTTTTTT. Combining the CDR3 with reference TRBV5-4 and TRBJ1-4 gives the whole variable domain ETGVTQSPTHLIKTRGQQVTLRCSSQSGHNTVSWYQQALGQGPQFIFQYYREEENGRGNFPPRFSGLQFPNYSSELNVNALELDDSALYLCASSVQFATNEKLFFGSGTQLSVL.

The chain recombines TRBV5-5 with TRBJ1-1, with D unclear. Germline V CDR1 and CDR2: SGHKS, YYEKEE (reference sequence). This CDR3 has 13 residues. Trimming took off 1 base at V and 1 base at J, with 5 bases between the two ends. The CDR3 DNA reads as TGTGCCAGCAGCTTGCAATCGAACACTGAAGCTTTCTTT. Its translation is CASSLQSNTEAFF.

This clone was detected a few times. This sequence joins TRBV9 and TRBJ1-2; D perhaps matches TRBD1 (5 bases). The germline gives CDR1 SGDLS, CDR2 YYNGEE. The germline V and J ends were trimmed by 6 bases and 0 bases, with 15 bases remaining between them. This CDR3 is built from 15 residues. The CDR3 DNA reads TGTGCCAGCAACATAGACAGCCGCTCTAACTATGGCTACACCTTC. It encodes CASNIDSRSNYGYTF.

V is TRBV9 and J is TRBJ2-5, with D possibly TRBD1 on 6 matching bases. This CDR3 contains 15 residues. CDR1 is SGDLS and CDR2 is YYNGEE in the germline V gene. V lost 0 bases and J 3 bases, leaving 12 bases between the germline ends. CDR3 in amino acids: CASSVDGTREETQYF. The DNA for the CDR3 is TGTGCCAGCAGCGTAGACGGGACAAGGGAAGAGACCCAGTACTTC. Supplemented by reference TRBV9 and TRBJ2-5, the full variable domain reads DSGVTQTPKHLITATGQRVTLRCSPRSGDLSVYWYQQSLDQGLQFLIQYYNGEERAKGNILERFSAQQFPDLHSELNLSSLELGDSALYFCASSVDGTREETQYFGPGTRLLVL.